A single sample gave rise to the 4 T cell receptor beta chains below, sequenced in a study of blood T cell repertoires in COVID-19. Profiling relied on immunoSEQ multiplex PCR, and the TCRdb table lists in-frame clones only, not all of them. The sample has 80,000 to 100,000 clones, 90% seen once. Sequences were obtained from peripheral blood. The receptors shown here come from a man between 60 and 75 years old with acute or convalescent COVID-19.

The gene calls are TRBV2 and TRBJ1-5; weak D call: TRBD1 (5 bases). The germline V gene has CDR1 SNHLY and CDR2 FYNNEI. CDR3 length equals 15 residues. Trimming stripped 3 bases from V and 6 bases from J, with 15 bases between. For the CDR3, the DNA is TGTGCCAGCAGTGATTCGGGGGTAAGAGGTCAGCCCCAGCATTTT. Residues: CASSDSGVRGQPQHF.

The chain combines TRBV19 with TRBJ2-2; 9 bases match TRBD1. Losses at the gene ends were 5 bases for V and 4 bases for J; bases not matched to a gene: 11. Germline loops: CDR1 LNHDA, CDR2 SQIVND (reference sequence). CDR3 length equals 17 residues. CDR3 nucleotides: TGTGCCAGTAGTGAGTACGCCGGGACAGGGAGCACCGGGGAGCTGTTTTTT. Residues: CASSEYAGTGSTGELFF.

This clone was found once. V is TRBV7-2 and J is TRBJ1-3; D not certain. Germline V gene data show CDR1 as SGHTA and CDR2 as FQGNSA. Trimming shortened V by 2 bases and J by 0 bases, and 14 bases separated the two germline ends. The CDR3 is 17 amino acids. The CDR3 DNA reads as TGTGCCAGCAGCTTATGGTCGGCCAGACTCTCTGGAAACACCATATATTTT. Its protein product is CASSLWSARLSGNTIYF.

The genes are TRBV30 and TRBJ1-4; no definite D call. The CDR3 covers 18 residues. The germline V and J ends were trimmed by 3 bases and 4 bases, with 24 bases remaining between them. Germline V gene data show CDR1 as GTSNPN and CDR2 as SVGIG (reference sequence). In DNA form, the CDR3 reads TGTGCCTGGAGCCACCCACCCCACCCTGAATCCTATAATGAAAAACTGTTTTTT. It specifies CAWSHPPHPESYNEKLFF. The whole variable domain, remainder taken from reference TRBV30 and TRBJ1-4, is SQTIHQWPATLVQPVGSPLSLECTVEGTSNPNLYWYRQAAGRGLQLLFYSVGIGQISSEVPQNLSASRPQDRQFILSSKKLLLSDSGFYLCAWSHPPHPESYNEKLFFGSGTQLSVL.